This T cell receptor (beta chain) originates from a study of early T cells in non-severe SARS-CoV-2 infection. Study background: The input, bulk RNA from unsorted whole blood, was sequenced, and chains were unpaired. Study results and caveats: Using VDJdb, the matching emphasized anti-spike CD8 responses while missing private and CD4 specificities.

Individually, cDNA molecules had unique molecular identifiers attached to them. TCRdb itself ran the 5' RACE reads through MiXCR, one entry per CDR3 protein. The sample has some 77,000 distinct CDR3 sequences; approximately 15% are singletons. This CDR3 region has 12 residues. Trimming removed 7 bases from V and 5 bases from J, with 11 bases in between. The germline V gene has CDR1 MNHNY and CDR2 SVGAGI (reference sequence). This clonotype was seen more than once but under ten times. Antigen specificity is unknown. The sample consisted of whole blood. The sequence was collected from an adult who was a healthcare worker with PCR-confirmed SARS-CoV-2 infection or an uninfected control (not recorded which). V usage is TRBV6-6 and J usage is TRBJ2-5; D call uncertain. The CDR3 loop is CASNSPPETQYF. The DNA for the CDR3 is TGTGCCAGCAATAGTCCCCCGGAGACCCAGTACTTC.